A selection of T cell receptor beta chains follows, all from one sample in a study of T cell repertoires in cytomegalovirus infection. TCRdb itself ran the reads through MiXCR, one entry per CDR3 protein. The table includes about 55,000 distinct CDR3 sequences, around 18% detected once. These receptors have no known antigen. The specimen was CD8+ T cells from cultured PBMCs, collected from culture after CMV antigen stimulation. All receptors derive from a human donor in good health (CMV status not recorded). Some clones in this sample may be carry-over from other donors' samples. Each CDR3 is given with its conserved first and last residue. Each record gives: D gene, V gene, J gene, CDR3 protein. The D gene is left open where the match is weak.

D: .; V: TRBV7-2; J: TRBJ2-1; CDR3: CASIQMGNEQFF
D: .; V: TRBV7-9; J: TRBJ2-4; CDR3: CASSLGDSLAKNIQYF
D: .; V: TRBV6-1; J: TRBJ1-1; CDR3: CASTTGLQNTEAFF
D: TRBD2; V: TRBV5-4; J: TRBJ2-7; CDR3: CASSLGLAGSYEQYF
D: .; V: TRBV7-2; J: TRBJ1-6; CDR3: CASSLEGLSSYNSPLHF
D: .; V: TRBV7-9; J: TRBJ2-7; CDR3: CASSFSSSYEQYF
D: .; V: TRBV7-9; J: TRBJ2-5; CDR3: CASSSGRAQETQYF
D: TRBD2; V: TRBV7-6; J: TRBJ2-5; CDR3: CASPGLAGETQYF
D: .; V: TRBV7-9; J: TRBJ1-1; CDR3: CAGETAKLNTEAFF
D: .; V: TRBV2; J: TRBJ1-1; CDR3: CASTQFRNTEAFF
D: TRBD2; V: TRBV4-3; J: TRBJ2-7; CDR3: CASSLGTSGPYEQYF
D: .; V: TRBV12-3/TRBV12-4; J: TRBJ2-5; CDR3: CASSTHLDSEETQYF
D: .; V: TRBV6-2/TRBV6-3; J: TRBJ2-1; CDR3: CASSYSIHGPQDHNEQFF
D: .; V: TRBV12-3/TRBV12-4; J: TRBJ2-5; CDR3: CASSLGPSQETQYF
D: TRBD1; V: TRBV7-6; J: TRBJ2-7; CDR3: CASSLGQVYEQYF
D: TRBD2; V: TRBV12-3/TRBV12-4; J: TRBJ2-3; CDR3: CASKIGGATDTQYF
D: .; V: TRBV7-3; J: TRBJ1-3; CDR3: CASSPHPPSGTYSGNTIYF
D: .; V: TRBV29-1; J: TRBJ1-3; CDR3: CSVYSGNTIYF
D: TRBD1; V: TRBV7-8; J: TRBJ1-4; CDR3: CASSLVTGGSLRANEKLFF